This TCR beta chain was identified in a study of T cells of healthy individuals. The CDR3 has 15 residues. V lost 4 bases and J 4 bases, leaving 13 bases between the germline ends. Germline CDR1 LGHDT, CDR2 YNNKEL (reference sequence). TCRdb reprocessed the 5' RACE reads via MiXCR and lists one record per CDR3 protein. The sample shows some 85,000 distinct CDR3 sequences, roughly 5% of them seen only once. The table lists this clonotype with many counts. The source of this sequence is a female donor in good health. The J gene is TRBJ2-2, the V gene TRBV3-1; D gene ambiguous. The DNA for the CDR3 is TGTGCCAGCAGCCCCACCCCACCGACCACCGGGGAGCTGTTTTTT. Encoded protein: CASSPTPPTTGELFF.